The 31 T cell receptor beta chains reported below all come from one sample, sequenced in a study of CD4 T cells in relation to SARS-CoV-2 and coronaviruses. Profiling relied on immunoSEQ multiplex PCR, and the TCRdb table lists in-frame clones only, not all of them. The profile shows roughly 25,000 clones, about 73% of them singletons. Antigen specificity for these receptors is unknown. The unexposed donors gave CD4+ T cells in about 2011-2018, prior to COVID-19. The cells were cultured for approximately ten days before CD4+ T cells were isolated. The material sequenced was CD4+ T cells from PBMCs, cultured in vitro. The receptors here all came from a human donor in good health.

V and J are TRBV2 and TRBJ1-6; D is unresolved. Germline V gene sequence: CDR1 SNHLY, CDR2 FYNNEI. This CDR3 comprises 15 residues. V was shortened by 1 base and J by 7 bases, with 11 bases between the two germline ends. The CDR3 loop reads CASSEVGSGNSPLHF. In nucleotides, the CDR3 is TGTGCCAGCAGTGAAGTGGGTTCCGGCAATTCACCCCTCCACTTT.

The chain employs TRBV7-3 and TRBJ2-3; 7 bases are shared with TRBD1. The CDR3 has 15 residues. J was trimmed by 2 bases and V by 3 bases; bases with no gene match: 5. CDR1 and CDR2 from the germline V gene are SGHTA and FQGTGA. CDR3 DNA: TGTGCCAGCAGCTTGGGACAGATTTACACAGATACGCAGTATTTT. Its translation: CASSLGQIYTDTQYF.

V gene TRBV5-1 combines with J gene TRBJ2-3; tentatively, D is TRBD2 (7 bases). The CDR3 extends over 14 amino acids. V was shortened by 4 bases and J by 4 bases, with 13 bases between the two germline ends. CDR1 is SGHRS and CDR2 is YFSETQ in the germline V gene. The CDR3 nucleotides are TGCGCCAGCAGCCCGTCGGGGGGCCCAGATACGCAGTATTTT. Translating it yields CASSPSGGPDTQYF.

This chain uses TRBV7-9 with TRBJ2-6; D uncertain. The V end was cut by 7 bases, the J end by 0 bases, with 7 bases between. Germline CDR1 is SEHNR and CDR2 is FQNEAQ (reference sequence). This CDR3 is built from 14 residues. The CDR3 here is CASIPGSGANVLTF. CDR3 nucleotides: TGTGCCAGCATCCCGGGCTCTGGGGCCAACGTCCTGACTTTC.

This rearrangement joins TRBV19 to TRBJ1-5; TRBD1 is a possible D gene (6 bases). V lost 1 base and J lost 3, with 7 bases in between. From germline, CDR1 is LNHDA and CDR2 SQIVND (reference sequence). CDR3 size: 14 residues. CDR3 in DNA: TGTGCCAGTAGTATAGGGGACAACAATCAGCCCCAGCATTTT. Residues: CASSIGDNNQPQHF.

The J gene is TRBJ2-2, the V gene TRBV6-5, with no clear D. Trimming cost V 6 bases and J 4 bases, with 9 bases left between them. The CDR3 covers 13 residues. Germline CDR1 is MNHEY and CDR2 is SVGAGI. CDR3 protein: CASRGIRTGELFF. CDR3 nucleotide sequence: TGTGCCAGCAGGGGAATACGCACCGGGGAGCTGTTTTTT.

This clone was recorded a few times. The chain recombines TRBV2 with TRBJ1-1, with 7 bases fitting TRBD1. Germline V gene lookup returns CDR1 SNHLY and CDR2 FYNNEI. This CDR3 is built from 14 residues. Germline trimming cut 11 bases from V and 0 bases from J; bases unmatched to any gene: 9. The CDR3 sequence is CALGAGGMNTEAFF. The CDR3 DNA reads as TGTGCCCTGGGGGCAGGGGGTATGAACACTGAAGCTTTCTTT.

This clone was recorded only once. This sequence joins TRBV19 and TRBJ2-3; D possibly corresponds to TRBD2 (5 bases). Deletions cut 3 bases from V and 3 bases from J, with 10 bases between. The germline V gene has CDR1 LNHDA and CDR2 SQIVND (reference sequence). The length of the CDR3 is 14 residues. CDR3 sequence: CASSIDYRTDTQYF. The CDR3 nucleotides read TGTGCCAGTAGTATTGACTACCGGACAGATACGCAGTATTTT.

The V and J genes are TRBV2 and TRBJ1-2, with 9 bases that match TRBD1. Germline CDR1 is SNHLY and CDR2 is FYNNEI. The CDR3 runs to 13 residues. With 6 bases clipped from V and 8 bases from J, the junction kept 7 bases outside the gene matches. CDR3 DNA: TGTGCCAGCAGAACAGGGGGCATCCCGGGCTACACCTTC. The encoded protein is CASRTGGIPGYTF.

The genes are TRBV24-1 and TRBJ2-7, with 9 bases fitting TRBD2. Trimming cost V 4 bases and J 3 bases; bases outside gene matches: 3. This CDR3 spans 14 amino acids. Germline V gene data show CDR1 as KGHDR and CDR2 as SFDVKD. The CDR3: CATSDSTSGYEQYF. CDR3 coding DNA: TGTGCCACCAGTGACTCGACTAGCGGCTACGAGCAGTACTTC.

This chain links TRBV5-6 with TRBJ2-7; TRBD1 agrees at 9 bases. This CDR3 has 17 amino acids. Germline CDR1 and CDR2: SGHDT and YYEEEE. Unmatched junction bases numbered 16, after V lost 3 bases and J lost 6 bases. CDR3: CASSWGETGTGFFEQYF. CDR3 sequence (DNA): TGTGCCAGCAGCTGGGGCGAAACCGGGACAGGGTTTTTCGAGCAGTACTTC.

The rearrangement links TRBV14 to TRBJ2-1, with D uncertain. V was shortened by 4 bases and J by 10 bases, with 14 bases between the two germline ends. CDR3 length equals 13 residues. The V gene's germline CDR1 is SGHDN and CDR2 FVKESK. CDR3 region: CASSLVGDTEQFF. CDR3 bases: TGTGCCAGCAGCCTCGTCGGAGACACAGAGCAGTTCTTC.

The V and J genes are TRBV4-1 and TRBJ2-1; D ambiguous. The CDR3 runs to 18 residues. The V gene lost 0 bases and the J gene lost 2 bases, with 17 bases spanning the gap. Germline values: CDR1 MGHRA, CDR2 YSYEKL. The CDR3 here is CASSQDSVARTTYNEQFF. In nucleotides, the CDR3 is TGCGCCAGCAGCCAAGACTCGGTCGCCAGAACAACCTACAATGAGCAGTTCTTC.

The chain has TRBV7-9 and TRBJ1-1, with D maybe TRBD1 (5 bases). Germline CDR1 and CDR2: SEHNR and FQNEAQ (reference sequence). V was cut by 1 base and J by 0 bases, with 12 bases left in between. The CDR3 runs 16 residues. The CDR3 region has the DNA TGTGCCAGCAGCTTAGAACCGGGACGGATGAACACTGAAGCTTTCTTT. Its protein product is CASSLEPGRMNTEAFF.

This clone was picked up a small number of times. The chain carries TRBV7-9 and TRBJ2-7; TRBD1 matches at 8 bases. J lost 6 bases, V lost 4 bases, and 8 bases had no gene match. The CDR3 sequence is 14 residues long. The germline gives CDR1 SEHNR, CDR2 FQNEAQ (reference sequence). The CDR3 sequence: CASSSRDRYGEQYF. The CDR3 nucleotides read TGTGCCAGCAGCTCGAGGGACAGGTACGGCGAGCAGTACTTC.

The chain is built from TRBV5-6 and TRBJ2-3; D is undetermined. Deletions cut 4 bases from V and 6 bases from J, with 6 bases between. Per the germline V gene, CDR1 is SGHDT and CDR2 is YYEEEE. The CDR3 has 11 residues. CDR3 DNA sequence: TGTGCCAGCAGCGATGAGGATACGCAGTATTTT. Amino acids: CASSDEDTQYF.

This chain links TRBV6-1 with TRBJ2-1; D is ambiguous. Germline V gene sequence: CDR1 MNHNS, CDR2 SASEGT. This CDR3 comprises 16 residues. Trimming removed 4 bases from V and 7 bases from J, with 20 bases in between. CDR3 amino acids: CASSVQTFPLSNEQFF. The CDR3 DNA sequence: TGTGCCAGCAGTGTCCAGACATTCCCCTTGTCAAATGAGCAGTTCTTC.

The CDR3 nucleotides read TGTGCCAGCAACTCGGCTAGTCTTGTGGGGCGACACGAGCAGTACTTC. Its translation: CASNSASLVGRHEQYF. J is TRBJ2-7 and V is TRBV28, with D tentatively TRBD1 (5 bases). Trimming removed 7 bases from V and 5 bases from J, with 24 bases in between. CDR3 size: 16 residues. The germline V gene has CDR1 MDHEN and CDR2 SYDVKM.

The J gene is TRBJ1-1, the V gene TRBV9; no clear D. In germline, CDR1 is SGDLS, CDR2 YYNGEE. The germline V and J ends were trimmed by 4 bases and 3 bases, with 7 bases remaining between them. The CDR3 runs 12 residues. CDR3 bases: TGTGCCAGCAGCTCTCAGGACACTGAAGCTTTCTTT. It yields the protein CASSSQDTEAFF.

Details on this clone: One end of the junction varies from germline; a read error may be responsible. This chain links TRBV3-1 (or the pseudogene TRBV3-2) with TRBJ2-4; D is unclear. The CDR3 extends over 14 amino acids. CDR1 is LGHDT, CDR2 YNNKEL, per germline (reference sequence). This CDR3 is CAGSQGLAKNIQYF. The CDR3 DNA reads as TGTGCCGGCAGCCAAGGGCTAGCCAAAAACATTCAGTACTTC.

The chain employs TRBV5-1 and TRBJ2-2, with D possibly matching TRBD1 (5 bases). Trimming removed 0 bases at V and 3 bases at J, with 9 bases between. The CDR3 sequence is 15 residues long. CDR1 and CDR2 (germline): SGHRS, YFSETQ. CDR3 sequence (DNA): TGCGCCAGCAGCTTGGGGGGCCTCGACACCGGGGAGCTGTTTTTT. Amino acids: CASSLGGLDTGELFF.

CDR3 residues: CASSPKRHRTATNEKLFF. The CDR3 region has the DNA TGTGCCAGCAGCCCTAAAAGACACCGTACAGCAACTAATGAAAAACTGTTTTTT. V is TRBV7-7 and J is TRBJ1-4; no firm D call. The V gene's germline CDR1 is SSHAT and CDR2 FNYEAQ (reference sequence). This CDR3 has 18 amino acids. V lost 5 bases and J lost 0, with 19 bases in between.

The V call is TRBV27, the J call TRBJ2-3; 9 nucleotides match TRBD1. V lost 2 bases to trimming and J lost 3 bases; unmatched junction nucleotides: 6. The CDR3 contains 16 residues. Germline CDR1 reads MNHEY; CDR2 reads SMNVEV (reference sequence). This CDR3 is CASSLLGTGWTDTQYF. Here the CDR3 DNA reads TGTGCCAGCAGTTTACTTGGGACAGGGTGGACAGATACGCAGTATTTT.

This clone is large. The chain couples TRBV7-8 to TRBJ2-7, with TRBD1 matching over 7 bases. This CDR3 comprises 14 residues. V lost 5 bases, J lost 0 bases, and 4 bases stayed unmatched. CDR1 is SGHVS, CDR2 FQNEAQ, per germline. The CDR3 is CASSIDRDSYEQYF. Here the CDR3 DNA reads TGTGCCAGCAGCATTGACAGGGACTCCTACGAGCAGTACTTC. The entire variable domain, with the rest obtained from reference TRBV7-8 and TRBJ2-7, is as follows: GAGVSQSPRYKVAKRGQDVALRCDPISGHVSLFWYQQALGQGPEFLTYFQNEAQLDKSGLPSDRFFAERPEGSVSTLKIQRTQQEDSAVYLCASSIDRDSYEQYFGPGTRLTVT.

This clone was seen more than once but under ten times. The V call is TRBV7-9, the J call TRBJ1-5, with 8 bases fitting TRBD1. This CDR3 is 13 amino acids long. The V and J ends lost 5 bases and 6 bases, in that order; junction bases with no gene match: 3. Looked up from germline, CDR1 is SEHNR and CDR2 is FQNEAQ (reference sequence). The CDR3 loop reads CASSEDRVQPQHF. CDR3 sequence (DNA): TGTGCCAGCAGCGAGGACAGGGTTCAGCCCCAGCATTTT. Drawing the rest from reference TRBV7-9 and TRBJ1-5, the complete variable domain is DTGVSQNPRHKITKRGQNVTFRCDPISEHNRLYWYRQTLGQGPEFLTYFQNEAQLEKSRLLSDRFSAERPKGSFSTLEIQRTEQGDSAMYLCASSEDRVQPQHFGDGTRLSIL.

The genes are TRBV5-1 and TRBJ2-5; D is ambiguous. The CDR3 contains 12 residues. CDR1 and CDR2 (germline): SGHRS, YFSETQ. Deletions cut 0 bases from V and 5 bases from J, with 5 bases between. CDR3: CASSLARETQYF. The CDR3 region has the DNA TGCGCCAGCAGCTTGGCCAGGGAGACCCAGTACTTC. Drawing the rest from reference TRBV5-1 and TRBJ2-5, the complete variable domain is KAGVTQTPRYLIKTRGQQVTLSCSPISGHRSVSWYQQTPGQGLQFLFEYFSETQRNKGNFPGRFSGRQFSNSRSEMNVSTLELGDSALYLCASSLARETQYFGPGTRLLVL.

CDR3 bases: TGTGCCAGTAGTATGCCAGGGGGGCTGGAGACCCAGTACTTC. Protein product: CASSMPGGLETQYF. The chain recombines TRBV19 with TRBJ2-5; a possible D gene is TRBD1 (7 bases). There are 14 residues in the CDR3. The germline V gene encodes CDR1 LNHDA and CDR2 SQIVND (reference sequence). V was pared by 3 bases and J by 5 bases, with 13 bases between. Using reference TRBV19 and TRBJ2-5 for the parts outside the CDR3, the full variable domain is DGGITQSPKYLFRKEGQNVTLSCEQNLNHDAMYWYRQDPGQGLRLIYYSQIVNDFQKGDIAEGYSVSREKKESFPLTVTSAQKNPTAFYLCASSMPGGLETQYFGPGTRLLVL.

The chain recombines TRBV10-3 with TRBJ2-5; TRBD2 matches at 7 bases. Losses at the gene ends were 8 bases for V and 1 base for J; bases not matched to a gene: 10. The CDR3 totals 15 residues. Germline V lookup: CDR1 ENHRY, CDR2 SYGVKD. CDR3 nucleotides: TGTGCCATCGGTCGACCGGGAGGAGGCCAAGAGACCCAGTACTTC. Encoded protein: CAIGRPGGGQETQYF.

As DNA, the CDR3 is TGTGCCAGCAGCTTACATTCACAGGGGGACACCGGGGAGCTGTTTTTT. This encodes CASSLHSQGDTGELFF. V usage is TRBV7-3 and J usage is TRBJ2-2, with TRBD1 identical over 8 bases. CDR1 is SGHTA, CDR2 FQGTGA, per germline. This CDR3 has 16 amino acids. V was pared by 2 bases and J by 3 bases, with 5 bases of the junction left unmatched.

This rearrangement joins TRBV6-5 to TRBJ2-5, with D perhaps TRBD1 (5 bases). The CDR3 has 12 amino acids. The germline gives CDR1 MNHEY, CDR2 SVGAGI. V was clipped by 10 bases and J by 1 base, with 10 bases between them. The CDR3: CATGHLQETQYF. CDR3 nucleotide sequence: TGTGCCACCGGACACCTCCAAGAGACCCAGTACTTC.

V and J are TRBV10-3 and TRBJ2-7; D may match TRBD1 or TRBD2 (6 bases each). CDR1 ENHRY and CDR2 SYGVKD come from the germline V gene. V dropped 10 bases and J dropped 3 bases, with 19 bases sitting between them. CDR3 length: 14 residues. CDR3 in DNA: TGTGCCACCACTACAGGGAGGATTGGCTACGAGCAGTACTTC. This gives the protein CATTTGRIGYEQYF.